This is a list of T cell receptor beta chains from one sample in a study of response to subunit inactivated influenza vaccine. One entry per CDR3 protein results from TCRdb running MiXCR on the RT-PCR reads. The data contain some 570,000 distinct CDR3 sequences, approximately 11% of them singletons. The data also belong to a second study, concerning T cells expressing NK-cell markers.

This specimen consisted of PBMCs from blood, obtained on the day of vaccination. Receptors originate from a man aged 50 to 60 who received an inactivated influenza vaccine. Each CDR3 is given with its conserved first and last residue. Fields, in order: D gene, clone size, V gene, J gene, CDR3 DNA, CDR3 protein. D genes are given only for firm matches. Clone size appears in some rows only: once, few, many, or a class for an expanded clone.

.	.	TRBV19	TRBJ2-1	TGTGCCAGTAGGGCCGGGACTGGTTACAATGAGCAGTTCTTC	CASRAGTGYNEQFF
.	.	TRBV7-2	TRBJ2-1	TGTGCCAGCAGCTTAGTCAGGACAGCTAACAATGAGCAGTTCTTC	CASSLVRTANNEQFF
TRBD1	.	TRBV12-3/TRBV12-4	TRBJ1-1	TGTGCCAGCAGTTTAGCGACAGGGGGCTCTCGAGCTTTCTTT	CASSLATGGSRAFF
TRBD1	many	TRBV28	TRBJ2-7	TGTGCCAGCAGTGGAACCGGGACAGGGTCCTACGAGCAGTACTTC	CASSGTGTGSYEQYF
.	few	TRBV5-1	TRBJ2-2	TGCGCCAGCGGGGACTTATGGAGCACCGGGGAGCTGTTTTTT	CASGDLWSTGELFF
.	many	TRBV2	TRBJ2-3	TGTGCCAGCAGTGACGAGTTATCCAGGTTCAAGCGGTATTTT	CASSDELSRFKRYF
.	.	TRBV9	TRBJ1-3	TGTGCCAGCAGCCCAGGGACTGGAAACACCATATATTTT	CASSPGTGNTIYF
.	few	TRBV18	TRBJ2-1	TGTGCCAGCTCACCACCTCGGCAGGTCTCCGAGGCCCCGTTCTTC	CASSPPRQVSEAPFF
TRBD2	many	TRBV2	TRBJ2-1	TGTGCCAGCAAAACTAGCGGGATATATGAGCAGTTCTTC	CASKTSGIYEQFF
.	many	TRBV7-2	TRBJ1-1	TGTGCCAGCAGCTTAGGGTCAGGCATGAACACTGAAGCTTTCTTT	CASSLGSGMNTEAFF
.	.	TRBV12-3/TRBV12-4	TRBJ1-4	TGTGCCAGCAAATTAGGAGAAAAACTGTTTTTT	CASKLGEKLFF
.	few	TRBV6-1	TRBJ1-2	TGTGCCAGCAGGAGGGCGGCTTCAACTAACTATGGCTACACCTTC	CASRRAASTNYGYTF
.	.	TRBV15	TRBJ2-1	TGTGCCACCAGCGAAGGTGGGGCCATTTACAATGAGCAGTTCTTC	CATSEGGAIYNEQFF
TRBD1	.	TRBV6-2/TRBV6-3	TRBJ2-7	TGTGCCAGCAGTTACCCCAGACCGGACAGGGTAATTGCCTACGAGCAGTACTTC	CASSYPRPDRVIAYEQYF
.	.	TRBV5-1	TRBJ2-7	TGCGCCAGCAGCTTGGCCTTCCGCGCAGGGAGCTACGAGCAGTACTTC	CASSLAFRAGSYEQYF
.	.	TRBV5-1	TRBJ2-5	TGCGCCAGCACCCCATACCAGGGGGAGACCCAGTACTTC	CASTPYQGETQYF
TRBD2	.	TRBV7-9	TRBJ2-5	TGTGCCAGCAGTCCAACTAGCGGGGGAACCAGTCAAGAGACCCAGTACTTC	CASSPTSGGTSQETQYF
.	few	TRBV7-8	TRBJ1-2	TGTGCCAGCAGCACCGGGTCGCACCTGTATGGCTACACCTTC	CASSTGSHLYGYTF
TRBD1	few	TRBV28	TRBJ1-2	TGTGCCAGCCGCTTCGCGGACAGGGGCGGGGAAGGCTACACCTTC	CASRFADRGGEGYTF
.	many	TRBV5-1	TRBJ2-3	TGCGCCAGCAGCTTGGTACAGTACAGCACAGATACGCAGTATTTT	CASSLVQYSTDTQYF
.	.	TRBV6-5	TRBJ2-7	TGTGCCAGCAGTTACTCCCGGGGCAGGGGCCCTACCTACGAGCAGTACTTC	CASSYSRGRGPTYEQYF
.	few	TRBV5-5	TRBJ2-2	TGTGCCAGCAGCTTGGCCCCTGCAGGGTGGGACACCGGGGAGCTGTTTTTT	CASSLAPAGWDTGELFF
.	.	TRBV29-1	TRBJ2-1	TGCAGCGTTGGAACACCGGGGGCTTACAATGAGCAGTTCTTC	CSVGTPGAYNEQFF
TRBD2	.	TRBV20-1	TRBJ2-1	TGCAGTGCTAGAGAAGACCCCCAGCGGGGAGGTACCTCCTACAATGAGCAGTTCTTC	CSAREDPQRGGTSYNEQFF
TRBD1	.	TRBV7-2	TRBJ2-3	TGTGCCAGCAGCAGACAGGGTCTAAGCACAGATACGCAGTATTTT	CASSRQGLSTDTQYF
TRBD2	.	TRBV29-1	TRBJ2-3	TGCAGCGTTGCAAGCGGGAGGTTCACAGATACGCAGTATTTT	CSVASGRFTDTQYF
.	.	TRBV11-3	TRBJ2-7	TGTGCCAGCAGCTCGGACGGATACAAGCAGTACTTC	CASSSDGYKQYF
.	many	TRBV20-1	TRBJ2-2	TGCAGTGCCCCCCGTAGGGGATCTTACGCCGGGGAGCTGTTTTTT	CSAPRRGSYAGELFF
.	many	TRBV29-1	TRBJ1-5	TGCAGCGTTGTGGACGGCATAAATCAGCCCCAGCATTTT	CSVVDGINQPQHF
.	.	TRBV5-1	TRBJ2-3	TGCGCCAGCAGCTCACAGACGGTCTATACGCAGTATTTT	CASSSQTVYTQYF
.	.	TRBV7-2	TRBJ1-6	TGTGCCAGCAGTCGAAATGGTGGGTCTAAGGCACCCCTCCACTTT	CASSRNGGSKAPLHF
.	many	TRBV6-1	TRBJ2-1	TGTGCCAGCAGTGAGTTAAAGGAGGGTCTAAATTCGAATGAGCAGTTCTTC	CASSELKEGLNSNEQFF
TRBD1	few	TRBV20-1	TRBJ1-2	TGCAGTGCAGGAGTTGGAGGGGGCGGAAAAGGCTACACCTTC	CSAGVGGGGKGYTF
TRBD2	.	TRBV4-1	TRBJ2-1	TGCGCCAGCAGCCAAGGGGCGGGGGGGCCCTACAATGAGCAGTTCTTC	CASSQGAGGPYNEQFF
TRBD2	.	TRBV20-1	TRBJ2-1	TGCAGTGCCACTAAAAGCGGGAGACCCCATGAGCAGTTCTTC	CSATKSGRPHEQFF
.	.	TRBV23-1	TRBJ1-5	TGCGCCAGCAGTAATAGGGACACATGGGGACCCCAGCATTTT	CASSNRDTWGPQHF
TRBD1	.	TRBV13	TRBJ2-1	TGTGCCAGCAGCTTAAGGACAGGGAAAGATTCGGAGCAGTTCTTC	CASSLRTGKDSEQFF
TRBD2	.	TRBV29-1	TRBJ2-5	TGCAGCGGAAAGACTGGGGGGGTCTCTATGGAGACCCAGTACTTC	CSGKTGGVSMETQYF
.	few	TRBV11-2	TRBJ2-7	TGTGCCAGCAGCACCCAAGCCCGAGAGCAGTACTTC	CASSTQAREQYF
.	.	TRBV27	TRBJ1-4	TGTGCCAGCAGTTCACCTAGTGAAAAACTGTTTTTT	CASSSPSEKLFF
TRBD1	few	TRBV29-1	TRBJ2-7	TGCAGCGTTGAAGAACGTACAAGAGGATGGGACAGAAATTACGAGCAGTACTTC	CSVEERTRGWDRNYEQYF
TRBD2	few	TRBV20-1	TRBJ2-7	TGCAGTGCTACTAGCGGGGGTTCCTACGAGCAGTACTTC	CSATSGGSYEQYF
TRBD2	.	TRBV20-1	TRBJ2-2	TGCAGTGCAGGAAGGGGAGGGCCTAGCACCGGGGAGCTGTTTTTT	CSAGRGGPSTGELFF
.	few	TRBV20-1	TRBJ1-4	TGCAGTGCCAAGTACCGGGGGTCTAATGAAAAACTGTTTTTT	CSAKYRGSNEKLFF
TRBD1	.	TRBV10-3	TRBJ2-7	TGTGCCATCAGTGCTCCGGGACAGGGGGCACGCGAGCAGTACTTC	CAISAPGQGAREQYF
.	.	TRBV5-8	TRBJ2-1	TGTGCCAGCCGGACAGCCAAAAATGAGCAGTTCTTC	CASRTAKNEQFF
TRBD1	few	TRBV29-1	TRBJ2-5	TGCAGCGTTGAAGATTGGGACAGCCTCCAAGAGACCCAGTACTTC	CSVEDWDSLQETQYF
.	.	TRBV7-9	TRBJ1-4	TGTGCCAGCAGCTTAGGCCCGAATAATGAAAAACTGTTTTTT	CASSLGPNNEKLFF
.	many	TRBV12-3/TRBV12-4	TRBJ2-7	TGTGCCAGCAGCTTTTCTAGGCTCGAGCAGTACTTC	CASSFSRLEQYF
.	.	TRBV12-3/TRBV12-4	TRBJ1-5	TGTGCCAGCACCGGGGTCGGTCAGCCCCAGCATTTT	CASTGVGQPQHF
.	.	TRBV18	TRBJ2-7	TGTGCCAGCTCACCACAAGAAAGAGGAGAGCAGTACTTC	CASSPQERGEQYF
.	.	TRBV24-1	TRBJ2-5	TGTGCCACCAGTGCCTATCTACAGGGCCGGGAGACCCAGTACTTC	CATSAYLQGRETQYF
.	few	TRBV18	TRBJ2-4	TGTGCCAGCTCACCAACCCTACAGGGTAGCAAAAACATTCAGTACTTC	CASSPTLQGSKNIQYF
TRBD2	few	TRBV12-3/TRBV12-4	TRBJ2-3	TGTGCCAGCAGTTTAATGGCGGGGGGGCTAGATACGCAGTATTTT	CASSLMAGGLDTQYF
TRBD1	.	TRBV6-2/TRBV6-3	TRBJ2-2	TGTGCCAGCAGCCTATCTTCCGGGACAGGGGGCGCGGGCCGGGAGCTGTTTTTT	CASSLSSGTGGAGRELFF